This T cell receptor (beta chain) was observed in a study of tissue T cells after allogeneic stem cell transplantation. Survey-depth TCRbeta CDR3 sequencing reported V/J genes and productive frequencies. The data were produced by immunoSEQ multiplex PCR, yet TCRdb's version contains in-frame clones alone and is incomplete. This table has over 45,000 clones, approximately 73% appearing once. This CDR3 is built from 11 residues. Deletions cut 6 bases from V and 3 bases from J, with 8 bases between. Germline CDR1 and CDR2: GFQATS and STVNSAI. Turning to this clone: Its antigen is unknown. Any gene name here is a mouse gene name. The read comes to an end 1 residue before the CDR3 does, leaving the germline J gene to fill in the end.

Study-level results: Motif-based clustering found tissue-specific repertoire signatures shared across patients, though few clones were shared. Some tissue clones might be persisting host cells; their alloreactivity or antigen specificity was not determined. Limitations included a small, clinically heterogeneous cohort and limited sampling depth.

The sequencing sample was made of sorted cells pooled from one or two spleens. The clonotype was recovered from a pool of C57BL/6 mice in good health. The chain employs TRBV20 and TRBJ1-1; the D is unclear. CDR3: CGARRDTEVFF. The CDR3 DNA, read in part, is TGTGGTGCCAGGAGGGACACAGAAGTCTTC.